The rows below give T cell receptor beta chains drawn from one sample of a study of cytomegalovirus exposure and HLA in healthy donors. The data were produced by immunoSEQ multiplex PCR, yet TCRdb's version contains in-frame clones alone and is incomplete. The sample yields over 100,000 clones, of which the top ten take up around 7%. Source material: PBMCs. All receptors derive from a man between 35 and 55 years old in good health and CMV-seropositive. Each CDR3 is given with its conserved first and last residue. Each record gives: V gene, J gene, D gene, CDR3 DNA, CDR3 protein. The D gene is left open where the match is weak.

>TRBV28|TRBJ2-6|.
TGTGCCAGCTCTCCCAGGGGCAGGGCTGGAACTGGGGCCAACGTCCTGACTTTC
CASSPRGRAGTGANVLTF
>TRBV28|TRBJ1-4|.
TGTGCCAGCAGTTTGACCGGGACTCCGGATGAAAAACTGTTTTTT
CASSLTGTPDEKLFF
>TRBV5-6|TRBJ2-2|TRBD1
TGTGCCAGCAGCTGGGGACAGGGGGACACCGGGGAGCTGTTTTTT
CASSWGQGDTGELFF
>TRBV10-3|TRBJ2-3|.
TGTGCCATCAGTGCCCGGACAGTAATCACTAGCACAGATACGCAGTATTTT
CAISARTVITSTDTQYF
>TRBV28|TRBJ2-7|TRBD1
TGTGCCAGCAGCCGTGACAGGGGAGGAATTGACGAGCAGTACTTC
CASSRDRGGIDEQYF
>TRBV25-1|TRBJ2-7|.
TGTGCCAGCATAGACGGGACCTACGAGCAGTACTTC
CASIDGTYEQYF
>TRBV5-6|TRBJ2-5|.
TGTGCCAGCAGCTCTACGGAGGAAGTTCGGGAGACCCAGTACTTC
CASSSTEEVRETQYF
>TRBV6-1|TRBJ1-1|TRBD1
TGTGCCAGCAGTGATCGACAGGGCACTGAAGCTTTCTTT
CASSDRQGTEAFF
>TRBV11-2|TRBJ2-7|.
TGTGCCAGCAGCTTAGATATTGGGGCCCACGAGCAGTACTTC
CASSLDIGAHEQYF
>TRBV11-3|TRBJ2-2|.
TGTGCCAGCAGCTTAGATATAACTAGTCCGCTGTTTTTT
CASSLDITSPLFF
>TRBV11-2|TRBJ2-5|.
TGTGCCAGCAGCTTAGTCGGGGGTCCACCAGGAGAGACCCAGTACTTC
CASSLVGGPPGETQYF
>TRBV28|TRBJ2-1|TRBD1
TGTGCCAGCGCAACCTCCCGGACAGGTACCAATGAGCAGTTCTTC
CASATSRTGTNEQFF
>TRBV10-3|TRBJ2-7|.
TGTGCCATCAGTGAGCCTGCACAGGACCTCTACGAGCAGTACTTC
CAISEPAQDLYEQYF
>TRBV27|TRBJ2-3|TRBD2
TGTGCCAGCAGTCTCGGCGGACTAGCGTACACAGATACGCAGTATTTT
CASSLGGLAYTDTQYF
>TRBV29-1|TRBJ1-3|TRBD1
TGCAGCGTTGAAGTCCTCGGACAGGGGGGTGGAAACACCATATATTTT
CSVEVLGQGGGNTIYF
>TRBV5-1|TRBJ2-4|.
TGCGCCAGCAGCTCCTTAGCCAAAAACATTCAGTACTTC
CASSSLAKNIQYF
>TRBV9|TRBJ2-5|.
TGTGCCAGCAGCGTAGCTAGGGGTGGGATTGGAGAGACCCAGTACTTC
CASSVARGGIGETQYF
>TRBV4-1|TRBJ2-1|TRBD2
TGCGCCAGCAGCCATATAGCGGGGAGCTCCTACAATGAGCAGTTCTTC
CASSHIAGSSYNEQFF
>TRBV7-6|TRBJ2-2|.
TGTGCCAGCAGCTTAGTAGGGAGGAACACCGGGGAGCTGTTTTTT
CASSLVGRNTGELFF
>TRBV2|TRBJ2-3|.
TGTGCCAGCAGTGAGACGGGAGTTAGCACAGATACGCAGTATTTT
CASSETGVSTDTQYF
>TRBV7-9|TRBJ2-3|.
TGTGCCAGCAGCTACTCCCCCTACACAGATACGCAGTATTTT
CASSYSPYTDTQYF
>TRBV4-1|TRBJ2-1|.
TGCGCCAGCAGCCAAGCCAGACAGTCCGGGGGTGAGCAGTTCTTC
CASSQARQSGGEQFF